This note documents a single TCR beta chain sequence. The assay was immunoSEQ multiplex PCR, and TCRdb's table has in-frame clones only and misses some. The sample includes some 79,000 clones, roughly 93% of them seen just once. CDR1 and CDR2 (germline): SEHNR, FQNEAQ (reference sequence). The V gene lost 6 bases and the J gene lost 6 bases, with 9 bases spanning the gap. The CDR3 sequence is 12 residues long. This record belongs to a study of control samples from healthy donors and cancer patients. The genes are TRBV7-9 and TRBJ1-5, with D maybe TRBD1 (6 bases). The material sequenced was PBMCs. The receptor comes from a woman between 35 and 50 years old with lung cancer. CDR3: CASSIGGQPQHF. The CDR3 coding sequence is TGTGCCAGCAGTATAGGGGGTCAGCCCCAGCATTTT.